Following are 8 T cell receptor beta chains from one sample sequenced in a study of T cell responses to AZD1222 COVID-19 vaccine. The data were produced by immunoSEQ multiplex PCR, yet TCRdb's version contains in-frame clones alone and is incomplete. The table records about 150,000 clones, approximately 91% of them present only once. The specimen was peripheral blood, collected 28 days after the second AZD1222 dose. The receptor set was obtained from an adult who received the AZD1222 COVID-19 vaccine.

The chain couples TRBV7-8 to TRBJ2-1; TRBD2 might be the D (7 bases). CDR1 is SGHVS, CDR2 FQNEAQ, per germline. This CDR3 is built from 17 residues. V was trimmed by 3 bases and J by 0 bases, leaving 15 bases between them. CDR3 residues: CASSLGGGASSYNEQFF. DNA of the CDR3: TGTGCCAGCAGCTTGGGAGGGGGGGCGAGCTCCTACAATGAGCAGTTCTTC.

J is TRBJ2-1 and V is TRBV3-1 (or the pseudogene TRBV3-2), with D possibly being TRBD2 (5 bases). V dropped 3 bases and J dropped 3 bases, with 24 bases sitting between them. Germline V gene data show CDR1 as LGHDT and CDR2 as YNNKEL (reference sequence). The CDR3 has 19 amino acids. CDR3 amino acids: CASSQYSEDWRLDYNEQFF. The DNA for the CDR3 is TGTGCCAGCAGCCAGTATTCCGAGGACTGGCGGTTGGACTACAATGAGCAGTTCTTC.

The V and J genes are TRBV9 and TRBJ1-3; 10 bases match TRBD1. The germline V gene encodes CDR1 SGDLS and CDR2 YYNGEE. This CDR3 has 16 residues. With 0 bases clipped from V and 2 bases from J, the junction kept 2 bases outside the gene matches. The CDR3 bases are TGTGCCAGCAGCGTAGCGGGACAGGGGACTGGAAACACCATATATTTT. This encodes CASSVAGQGTGNTIYF.

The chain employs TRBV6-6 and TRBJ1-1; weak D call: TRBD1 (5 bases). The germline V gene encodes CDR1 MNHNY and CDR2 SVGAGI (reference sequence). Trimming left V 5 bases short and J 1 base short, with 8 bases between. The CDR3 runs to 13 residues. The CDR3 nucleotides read TGTGCCAGCAGTCATGGACAGAACACTGAAGCTTTCTTT. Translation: CASSHGQNTEAFF.

CDR3 sequence (DNA): TGTGCCAGCAGCTTGGGGGGGATCAGCAATCAGCCCCAGCATTTT. Translating it yields CASSLGGISNQPQHF. The chain is built from TRBV7-9 and TRBJ1-5; possibly TRBD1 for D (5 bases). The CDR3 runs to 15 residues. V was clipped by 3 bases and J by 1 base, with 10 bases between them. Germline CDR1 SEHNR, CDR2 FQNEAQ (reference sequence).

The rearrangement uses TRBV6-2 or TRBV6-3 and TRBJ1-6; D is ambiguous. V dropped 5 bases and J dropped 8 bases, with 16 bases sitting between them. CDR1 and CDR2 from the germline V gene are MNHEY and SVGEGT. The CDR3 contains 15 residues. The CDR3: CASSPEQILYSPLHF. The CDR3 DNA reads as TGTGCCAGCAGTCCAGAGCAAATATTGTATTCACCCCTCCACTTT.

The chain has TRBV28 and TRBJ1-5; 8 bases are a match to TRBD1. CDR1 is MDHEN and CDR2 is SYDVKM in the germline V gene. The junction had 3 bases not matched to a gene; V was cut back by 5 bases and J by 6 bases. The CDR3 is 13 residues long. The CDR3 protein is CASSDRGAQPQHF. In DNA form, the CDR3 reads TGTGCCAGCAGTGACAGGGGTGCTCAGCCCCAGCATTTT.

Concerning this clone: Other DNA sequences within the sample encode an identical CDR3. For the CDR3, the DNA is TGTGCCAGCAGCCAGCTAGGAGGGGGCACAGATACGCAGTATTTT. Amino acid sequence: CASSQLGGGTDTQYF. The chain carries TRBV3-1 (or the pseudogene TRBV3-2) and TRBJ2-3; TRBD2 might be the D (6 bases). The CDR3 covers 15 residues. V lost 3 bases and J 1 base, leaving 11 bases between the germline ends. Looked up from germline, CDR1 is LGHDT and CDR2 is YNNKEL (reference sequence).